In this sample, the clone carrying this TCR beta chain turned up a few times. The antigen remains unidentified. Germline V gene data show CDR1 as LGHDT and CDR2 as YNNKEL (reference sequence). With V trimmed by 8 bases and J by 14 bases, 5 bases remained unmatched. This CDR3 has 12 amino acids. This specimen comes from a study of T cells in Graves' hyperthyroidism and ophthalmopathy. Study details: Peripheral blood collection took place at initial diagnosis, before any treatment. The study, taken as a whole, reports: Onset of ophthalmopathy came a median approximately 6.9 months after the model predicted it.

TCR beta CDR3 region amplification was performed from RNA transcripts. The TCR CDR3 first-round RT-PCR relied on the HTBI primer set. TCRdb re-called the multiplex PCR reads through MiXCR, storing one row per CDR3 protein. The profile shows roughly 350,000 distinct CDR3 sequences, roughly 15% of them singletons. About 10 ml of fresh peripheral blood supplied the PBMCs. The clonotype was recovered from a woman in her 30s with Graves' ophthalmopathy. This chain connects TRBV3-1 to TRBJ2-1; 14 nucleotides line up with TRBD2. Sequences were obtained from blood. The CDR3, as DNA: TGTGCCAGCGGACTAGCGGGGGGTGAAGAGTTCTTC. It encodes CASGLAGGEEFF.